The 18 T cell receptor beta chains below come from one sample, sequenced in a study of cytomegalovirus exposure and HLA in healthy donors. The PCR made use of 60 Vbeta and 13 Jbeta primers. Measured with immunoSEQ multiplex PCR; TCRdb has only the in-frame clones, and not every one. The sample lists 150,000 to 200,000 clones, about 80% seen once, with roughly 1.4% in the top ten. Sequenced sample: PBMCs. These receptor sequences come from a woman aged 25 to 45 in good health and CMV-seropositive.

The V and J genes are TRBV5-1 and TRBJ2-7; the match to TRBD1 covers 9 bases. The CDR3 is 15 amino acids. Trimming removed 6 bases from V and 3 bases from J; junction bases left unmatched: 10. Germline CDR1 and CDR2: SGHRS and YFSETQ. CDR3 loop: CASTASGTGNYEQYF. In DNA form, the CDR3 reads TGCGCCAGCACCGCTTCCGGGACAGGGAACTACGAGCAGTACTTC.

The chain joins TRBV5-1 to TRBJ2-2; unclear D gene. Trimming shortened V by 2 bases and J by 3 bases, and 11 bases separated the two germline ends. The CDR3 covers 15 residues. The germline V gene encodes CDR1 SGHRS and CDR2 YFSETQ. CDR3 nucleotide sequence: TGCGCCAGCAGCTTTGCGGAATCAGACACCGGGGAGCTGTTTTTT. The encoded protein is CASSFAESDTGELFF.

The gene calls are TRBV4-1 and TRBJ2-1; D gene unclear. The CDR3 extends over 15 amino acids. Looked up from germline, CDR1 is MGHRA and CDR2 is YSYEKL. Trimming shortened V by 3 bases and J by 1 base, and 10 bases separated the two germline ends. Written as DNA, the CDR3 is TGCGCCAGCAGCCAGATAACTAATTCCTACAATGAGCAGTTCTTC. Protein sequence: CASSQITNSYNEQFF.

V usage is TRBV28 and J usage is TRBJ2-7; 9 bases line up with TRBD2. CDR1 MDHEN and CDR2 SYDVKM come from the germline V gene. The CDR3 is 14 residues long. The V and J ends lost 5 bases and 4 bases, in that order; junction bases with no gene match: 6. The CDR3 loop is CASSLLAGSYEQYF. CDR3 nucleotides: TGTGCCAGCAGTCTACTAGCGGGCTCTTACGAGCAGTACTTC.

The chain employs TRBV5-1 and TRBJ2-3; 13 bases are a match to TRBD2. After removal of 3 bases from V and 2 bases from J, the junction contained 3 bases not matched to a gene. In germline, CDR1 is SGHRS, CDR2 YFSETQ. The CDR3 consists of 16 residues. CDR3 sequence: CASSSLAGGHTDTQYF. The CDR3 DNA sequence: TGCGCCAGCAGCTCACTAGCGGGAGGGCACACAGATACGCAGTATTTT.

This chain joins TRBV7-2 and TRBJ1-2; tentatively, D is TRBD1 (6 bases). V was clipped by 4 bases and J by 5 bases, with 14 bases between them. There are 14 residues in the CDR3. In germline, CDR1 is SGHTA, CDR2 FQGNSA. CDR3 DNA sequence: TGTGCCAGCAGCTCTGACACAGGGCGGTATGGCTACACCTTC. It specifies CASSSDTGRYGYTF.

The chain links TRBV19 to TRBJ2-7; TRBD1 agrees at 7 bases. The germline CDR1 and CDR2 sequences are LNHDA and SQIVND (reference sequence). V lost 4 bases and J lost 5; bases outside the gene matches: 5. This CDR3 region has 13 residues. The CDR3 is CASSRGGLNEQYF. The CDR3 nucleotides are TGTGCCAGTAGTAGAGGGGGCCTTAACGAGCAGTACTTC.

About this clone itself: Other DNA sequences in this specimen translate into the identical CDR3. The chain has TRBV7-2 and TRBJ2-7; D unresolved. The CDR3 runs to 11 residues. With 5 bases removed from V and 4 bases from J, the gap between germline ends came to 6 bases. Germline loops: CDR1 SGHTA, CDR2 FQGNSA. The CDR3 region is CASSPGYEQYF. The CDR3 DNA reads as TGTGCCAGCAGCCCCGGGTACGAGCAGTACTTC.

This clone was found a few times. CDR3: CASSIYRGSYEQYF. DNA of the CDR3: TGTGCCAGCAGCATCTACAGGGGCTCCTACGAGCAGTACTTC. The chain employs TRBV7-2 and TRBJ2-7; 7 nucleotides line up with TRBD1. There are 14 residues in the CDR3. Germline-derived CDR1 and CDR2 are SGHTA and FQGNSA. V shed 5 bases and J 0 bases; nucleotides not matched to a gene: 4.

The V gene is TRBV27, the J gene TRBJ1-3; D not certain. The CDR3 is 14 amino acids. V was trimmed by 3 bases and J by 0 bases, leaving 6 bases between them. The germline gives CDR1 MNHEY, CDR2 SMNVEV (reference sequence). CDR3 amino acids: CASSLAYSGNTIYF. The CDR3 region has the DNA TGTGCCAGCAGTTTGGCTTACTCTGGAAACACCATATATTTT.

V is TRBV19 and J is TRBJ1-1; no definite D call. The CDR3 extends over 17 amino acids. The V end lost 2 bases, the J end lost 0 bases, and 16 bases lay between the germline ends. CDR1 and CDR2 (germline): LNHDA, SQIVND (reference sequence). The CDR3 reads CASSIPDQLAMNTEAFF. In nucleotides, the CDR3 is TGTGCCAGTAGTATACCAGATCAACTAGCCATGAACACTGAAGCTTTCTTT. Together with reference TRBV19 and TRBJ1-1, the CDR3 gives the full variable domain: DGGITQSPKYLFRKEGQNVTLSCEQNLNHDAMYWYRQDPGQGLRLIYYSQIVNDFQKGDIAEGYSVSREKKESFPLTVTSAQKNPTAFYLCASSIPDQLAMNTEAFFGQGTRLTVV.

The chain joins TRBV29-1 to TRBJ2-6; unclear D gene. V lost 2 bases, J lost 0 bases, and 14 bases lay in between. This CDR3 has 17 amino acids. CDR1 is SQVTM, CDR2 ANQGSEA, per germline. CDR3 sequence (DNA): TGCAGCGTTGAATTGGGTCAGGCGAGCTCTGGGGCCAACGTCCTGACTTTC. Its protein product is CSVELGQASSGANVLTF.

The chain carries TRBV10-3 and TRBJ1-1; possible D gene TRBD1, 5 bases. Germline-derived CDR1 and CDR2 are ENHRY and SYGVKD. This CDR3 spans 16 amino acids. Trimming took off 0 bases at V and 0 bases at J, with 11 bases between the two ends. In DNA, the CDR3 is TGTGCCATCAGTGAGTCAGTGGGGACTTTGAACACTGAAGCTTTCTTT. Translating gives CAISESVGTLNTEAFF.

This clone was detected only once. The CDR3 is CASSQAPTGIRDTQYF. DNA for the CDR3: TGCGCCAGCAGCCAAGCTCCGACGGGAATTCGAGATACGCAGTATTTT. This chain uses TRBV4-3 with TRBJ2-3; maybe TRBD2 (5 bases). The V gene's germline CDR1 is LGHNA and CDR2 YSLEER. Trimming removed 1 base from V and 5 bases from J, with 16 bases in between. The CDR3 is made up of 16 amino acids.

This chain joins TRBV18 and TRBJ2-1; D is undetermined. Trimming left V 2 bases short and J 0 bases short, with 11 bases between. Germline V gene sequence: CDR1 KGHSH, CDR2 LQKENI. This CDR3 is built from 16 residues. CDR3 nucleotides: TGTGCCAGCTCACCAGAGAGTCACCTCTCCTACAATGAGCAGTTCTTC. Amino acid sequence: CASSPESHLSYNEQFF.

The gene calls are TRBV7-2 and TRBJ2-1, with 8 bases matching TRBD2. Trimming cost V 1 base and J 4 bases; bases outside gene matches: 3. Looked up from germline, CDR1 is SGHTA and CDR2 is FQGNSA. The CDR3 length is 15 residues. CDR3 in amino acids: CASSLEAGEYNEQFF. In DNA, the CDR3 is TGTGCCAGCAGCTTAGAAGCGGGAGAGTACAATGAGCAGTTCTTC.

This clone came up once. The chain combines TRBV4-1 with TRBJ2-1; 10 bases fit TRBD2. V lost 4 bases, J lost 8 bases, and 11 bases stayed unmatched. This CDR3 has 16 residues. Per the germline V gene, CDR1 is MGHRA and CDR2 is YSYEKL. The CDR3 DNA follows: TGCGCCAGCAGCCTCAGGGCTAGCGGGAGAATCGATGAGCAGTTCTTC. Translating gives CASSLRASGRIDEQFF.

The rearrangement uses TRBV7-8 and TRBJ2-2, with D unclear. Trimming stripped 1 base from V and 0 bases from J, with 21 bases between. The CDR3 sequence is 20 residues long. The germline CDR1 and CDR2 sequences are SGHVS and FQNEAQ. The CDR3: CASSLGRRPLDGSNTGELFF. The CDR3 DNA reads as TGTGCCAGCAGCTTAGGCCGCCGGCCCCTAGATGGGTCGAACACCGGGGAGCTGTTTTTT.